This T cell receptor beta chain was recovered during a study of molecular identifiers for immune sequencing clone quantification (dated by TCRdb to 2016 to 2019). With respect to the entire study: In a replicate experiment, RNA from around 20,000 or 100,000 naive CD8 T cells was split into five aliquots, four of which were sequenced. The study was a methods study using CD8 T cells to benchmark molecular-identifier clustering-based TCR repertoire sequencing (MIDCIRS) and TCR RNA copy counting. What the authors observed across the whole study: Highly expanded clone sizes could be underestimated if identical TCR molecules share a barcode. Modeling gave around 3.3 recovered TCR RNA copies per cell versus roughly 10 by digital PCR, implying around 31% capture efficiency. Naive libraries contained spiked-in Jurkat TCR RNA (roughly 10 copies' worth), which is not part of the donor repertoire. A single cell's worth of spiked-in Jurkat TCR RNA was reported detectable even among about 1.1 million naive CD8 T cells. When barcode sub-clustering was left out, chimeric consensus sequences inflated TCR diversity, with chimeras reaching as high as 47%. In CMV-specific effector cells, clones with more than 20 RNA copies accounted for over 97% of molecules, whereas in naive cells such clones accounted for under 1%.

Library generation was performed with PCR. The sample was run on an Illumina HiSeq 4000. Bulk TCR libraries were prepared as previously described, using TCR primers listed in Table S5. Purification of total RNA was performed with the Qiagen AllPrep DNA/RNA kit. Before any analysis, reads coming from multiple sequencing runs of the same library were combined into one pool. In the original analysis: Reads were retained only if their TCR constant sequence matched exactly, and those retained reads were trimmed to 150 nt and grouped according to their 12-nt molecular barcodes. Reads inside each barcode group were sub-clustered using a 15% Levenshtein threshold, and a quality-weighted consensus sequence was constructed for each RNA molecule. Non-functional sequences were excluded, and lower-count sequences lying one edit away from another sequence were also excluded. On the basis of fitting two negative binomial distributions, barcode sub-clusters with fewer than 20% of the maximum read count were discarded. The public reads were run again by TCRdb, first through fastp at Q25 and then through MiXCR, and only productive beta chains were kept. One record per CDR3 amino acid sequence lists the most common genes and DNA. What appears here as the V and J calls and clone size reflects TCRdb's work, not the paper's. In all, the sample holds about 640,000 distinct CDR3 sequences, and about 20% of those were seen once. Jointly, the top ten make up approximately 0.9% of the sample.

A note on this clonotype: Its antigen remains unidentified. A much larger clone sits a single nucleotide away, making a read error possible.

Libraries of naive CD8 T cells were built from approximately 20,000 to 980,000 sorted cells, with 10%, 30% or 50% of the purified RNA used. Naive CD8 T cells were FACS-sorted as CD8+CD4-CCR7+CD45RA+ on a BD FACSAria II into RLT Plus buffer. Detection sensitivity was tested by spiking Jurkat RNA equal to 9 to 10 TCR copies' worth into samples containing 20,000-1,000,000 naive CD8 T cells. CD8 T cells were enriched with RosetteSep CD8+ T Cell Enrichment Cocktail and Ficoll-Paque, followed by ACK red cell lysis. Sample: naive CD8+ T cells from blood, with Jurkat cell RNA spiked in. Reading the label with the study, this specimen's cell subset or site is: FACS-sorted CD8+CD4-CCR7+CD45RA+ naive T cells. This TCR was recovered from a human donor in good health. Some libraries in this study had Jurkat cell RNA spiked in.

The sequenced DNA is TGCAGTGTTCACCCTGTCCTCTATAATTCACCCCCCCACTTT. Translated, it gives CSVHPVLYNSPPHF. The V and J genes are TRBV20-1 and TRBJ1-6; the D gene identity is not certain. CDR3 length: 14 amino acids, cysteine to phenylalanine. Only CDR3 DNA is held: 42 bases, read in frame from base 1. Per the germline V gene (reference sequence), DFQATT is the CDR1 and SNEGSKA is the CDR2.